One sample yielded the 9 T cell receptor beta chains listed below, sequenced in a study of blood T cells in healthy people across ages. Next came a second PCR, run for 7 to 11 cycles, which used a sample-barcoded 5' primer along with a J-beta primer mix. MiXCR, applied by TCRdb to the 5' RACE reads, yields one record per CDR3 protein. This table has around 2 million distinct CDR3 sequences, around 40% appearing once. Material: blood. The receptors here all came from a human donor in good health.

The chain carries TRBV5-6 and TRBJ2-5; D is perhaps TRBD1 or TRBD2 (5 bases each). The CDR3 runs 15 residues. V lost 1 base and J lost 3, with 13 bases in between. Looked up from germline, CDR1 is SGHDT and CDR2 is YYEEEE. In DNA, the CDR3 is TGTGCCAGCAGCTTGCCCGGGACGCTAAAAGAGACCCAGTACTTC. Protein: CASSLPGTLKETQYF.

The sample holds a few counts of this clonotype. The chain is built from TRBV24-1 and TRBJ2-1; D tentatively fits TRBD1 or TRBD2 (6 bases each). CDR1 is KGHDR and CDR2 is SFDVKD in the germline V gene. The V end lost 9 bases, the J end lost 8 bases, and 22 bases lay between the germline ends. The CDR3 is 15 residues long. As DNA, the CDR3 is TGTGCCACCTCAACGAGTACAGGGAGGTTCTATGAGCAGTTCTTC. This gives the protein CATSTSTGRFYEQFF.

The sample holds a few counts of this clonotype. The J gene is TRBJ2-1, the V gene TRBV12-3 or TRBV12-4, with a possible D match to TRBD2 (6 bases). CDR3 length: 16 residues. The germline V and J ends were trimmed by 6 bases and 3 bases, with 18 bases remaining between them. The CDR3 region is CASSLAGTPYYNEQFF. The DNA of the CDR3 is TGTGCCAGCAGCCTTGCCGGGACTCCTTACTACAATGAGCAGTTCTTC.

This clonotype was picked up many times. The chain links TRBV7-9 to TRBJ2-1; D is undetermined. CDR3 length: 14 residues. With 0 bases removed from V and 4 bases from J, the gap between germline ends came to 7 bases. Germline CDR1 is SEHNR and CDR2 is FQNEAQ (reference sequence). The CDR3 is CASSLAPFYNEQFF. DNA of the CDR3: TGTGCCAGCAGCTTAGCGCCCTTTTACAATGAGCAGTTCTTC.

CDR3 in amino acids: CASSYVPGQVGGYEQYF. The CDR3 nucleotides are TGTGCCAGCAGCTACGTACCGGGACAGGTAGGCGGATACGAGCAGTACTTC. This rearrangement joins TRBV7-6 to TRBJ2-7; TRBD1 matches at 8 bases. V shed 4 bases, J shed 4 bases, and the junction held 15 bases outside the gene matches. The CDR3 is 17 residues long. The germline CDR1 and CDR2 sequences are SGHVS and FNYEAQ.

V gene TRBV29-1 combines with J gene TRBJ2-7; D not certain. The J call may be in error: the DNA end matches TRBJ2-5 better. From germline, CDR1 is SQVTM and CDR2 ANQGSEA. This CDR3 region has 11 residues. The CDR3 nucleotides read TGCAGCGTTGCGGAGAGTGAGACCCAGTACTTC. This codes for CSVAESETQYF.

The chain uses TRBV6-1 and TRBJ1-1; D gene ambiguous. CDR1 MNHNS and CDR2 SASEGT come from the germline V gene. Trimming left V 11 bases short and J 1 base short, with 17 bases between. This CDR3 is built from 14 residues. DNA of the CDR3: TGTGCCCACTCCGAAGACGTAAGGAACACTGAAGCTTTCTTT. It codes for CAHSEDVRNTEAFF.

This chain connects TRBV7-2 to TRBJ1-1; no clear D. The CDR3 contains 14 residues. Trimming shortened V by 0 bases and J by 5 bases, and 10 bases separated the two germline ends. Germline lookup yields CDR1 SGHTA and CDR2 FQGNSA. CDR3 nucleotides: TGTGCCAGCAGCTTAGCGCTGGGGTATACTGAAGCTTTCTTT. Protein: CASSLALGYTEAFF. The full variable domain, its missing parts supplied by reference TRBV7-2 and TRBJ1-1, is GAGVSQSPSNKVTEKGKDVELRCDPISGHTALYWYRQSLGQGLEFLIYFQGNSAPDKSGLPSDRFSAERTGGSVSTLTIQRTQQEDSAVYLCASSLALGYTEAFFGQGTRLTVV.

The genes are TRBV12-3 or TRBV12-4 and TRBJ2-1; 7 bases are shared with TRBD2. The CDR3 totals 14 residues. The V gene end was trimmed by 5 bases and the J gene end by 6 bases; junction bases not matched to a gene: 7. For the CDR3, the DNA is TGTGCCAGCAGTCCCGGGACTACGGCCAATGAGCAGTTCTTC. This gives the protein CASSPGTTANEQFF.